This entry concerns a single T cell receptor (beta chain). This specimen comes from a study of blood T cell repertoires in COVID-19. Study overall: The samples span acute and convalescent COVID-19 from the United States, Italy and Spain. Sources were T cells, B-cell-depleted T cells, or PBMCs; the material itself was cDNA or gDNA.

Enrollment of patients from Seattle took place during active infection, with longitudinal follow-up. In the original processing: For nucleated cells, counts were estimated from reference gene primer amplification. Assay: immunoSEQ multiplex PCR; the TCRdb copy retains only in-frame clones and omits some. Clone size and the V and J calls come from that table; the DNA yielded D and trimming. The sample has a few hundred thousand clones, about 90% seen once. The CDR3 is 14 amino acids. CDR1 SGHNT and CDR2 YENEEA come from the germline V gene. Trimming removed 4 bases at V and 7 bases at J, with 14 bases between.

V and J are TRBV11-3 and TRBJ2-1; D may be TRBD1 (6 bases). Sample: peripheral blood. This TCR derives from a woman between 65 and 79 years old with COVID-19, enrolled during active disease. CDR3 loop: CASSSGQGRNEQFF. DNA for the CDR3: TGTGCCAGCAGCTCGGGGCAGGGGCGGAATGAGCAGTTCTTC. Based on the CDR3 plus reference TRBV11-3 and TRBJ2-1, the full variable domain is EAGVVQSPRYKIIEKKQPVAFWCNPISGHNTLYWYLQNLGQGPELLIRYENEEAVDDSQLPKDRFSAERLKGVDSTLKIQPAELGDSAVYLCASSSGQGRNEQFFGPGTRLTVL.